This T cell receptor (beta chain) was retrieved from a study of blood T cells in healthy people across ages. Findings of the study overall: Naive T cell percentage and TCR beta diversity correlated strongly.

This clonotype was counted ten times or more. The antigen is unknown. Germline CDR1 is MNHNS and CDR2 is SASEGT. V gave up 3 bases and J gave up 4 bases; unmatched junction bases: 11. The length of the CDR3 is 16 residues. Every donor gave approximately 10 milliliters of peripheral blood. Primed by a sample-barcoded 5' primer and a J-beta primer mix, a second PCR proceeded for roughly 7 to 11 cycles. Carrying 12 random nucleotides, a template-switch adaptor labeled each individual cDNA molecule. TCRdb reanalysed the 5' RACE reads using MiXCR and keeps one entry per CDR3 protein. The sample lists 630,000 or so distinct CDR3 sequences; 32% were seen once.

Sequencing was done on a sample of blood. The chain is built from TRBV6-1 and TRBJ1-2; 7 nucleotides match TRBD1. The TCR originated in a woman over 75 in good health. This chain's CDR3 is CASSDPPRTGSYGYTF. CDR3 DNA: TGTGCCAGCAGTGATCCTCCGCGGACAGGCTCCTATGGCTACACCTTC.